The 5 T cell receptor beta chains listed next were all sequenced from one sample in a study of vaccination effects on CD4 cells after COVID-19. Assay used: immunoSEQ multiplex PCR; TCRdb lists only in-frame clones, some missing. The table has 30,000 to 40,000 clones, roughly two thirds seen once; the top ten hold about 12%. Their cognate antigens are unknown. Before sequencing, viral peptide pools were used by the ViraFEST assay to expand antigen-specific CD4+ T cells. Upon completion of under eleven days in culture, CD4+ T cells were isolated. Two-dose vaccination with either BNT162b2 or mRNA-1273 was given to the participants. Sequenced here: CD4+ T cells from PBMCs cultured with HCoV-229E spike peptides, sampled after COVID-19 vaccination. These receptors all come from a human donor who received a COVID-19 vaccine.

This clone turned up a few times. V is TRBV3-1 (or the pseudogene TRBV3-2) and J is TRBJ2-1; 13 nucleotides line up with TRBD2. The germline V gene encodes CDR1 LGHDT and CDR2 YNNKEL (reference sequence). The CDR3 consists of 16 residues. The junction had 3 bases not matched to a gene; V was cut back by 0 bases and J by 7 bases. CDR3 DNA sequence: TGTGCCAGCAGCCAAGAGGGACTAGCGGGGATGAATGAGCAGTTCTTC. It is translated as CASSQEGLAGMNEQFF.

J is TRBJ2-2 and V is TRBV5-1, with D perhaps matching TRBD1 (5 bases). Germline-derived CDR1 and CDR2 are SGHRS and YFSETQ. V shed 1 base and J shed 5 bases, with 12 bases lying between them. The CDR3 spans 15 residues. CDR3 amino acids: CASSLSGLRTGELFF. DNA for the CDR3: TGCGCCAGCAGCTTGTCAGGGCTAAGGACCGGGGAGCTGTTTTTT.

This chain uses TRBV5-1 with TRBJ2-3; a weak D match, TRBD2 (6 bases). V shed 1 base and J shed 0 bases, with 12 bases lying between them. Germline V gene sequence: CDR1 SGHRS, CDR2 YFSETQ. This CDR3 spans 16 amino acids. The DNA of the CDR3 is TGCGCCAGCAGCTTGTTCAGGGAGGTGAGCACAGATACGCAGTATTTT. Its translation is CASSLFREVSTDTQYF.

This CDR3 is CASSLAEGNEQFF. DNA of the CDR3: TGTGCCAGCAGCTTAGCAGAAGGCAATGAGCAGTTCTTC. The V call is TRBV11-3, the J call TRBJ2-1; D uncertain. The CDR3 loop spans 13 amino acids. From germline, CDR1 is SGHNT and CDR2 YENEEA. The V end was cut by 1 base, the J end by 6 bases, with 7 bases between.

The genes are TRBV6-4 and TRBJ1-4, with 7 nucleotides matching TRBD1. V shed 3 bases and J 10 bases; nucleotides not matched to a gene: 8. Germline values: CDR1 MRHNA, CDR2 SNTAGT. The CDR3 loop spans 14 amino acids. The CDR3 nucleotides read TGTGCCAGCAGTGAAGGAGGGGGCGCGGGAAAACTGTTTTTT. It codes for CASSEGGGAGKLFF.